A single sample is the source of the 17 T cell receptor beta chains below, sequenced in a study of CD4 and CD8 cells across lung adenocarcinoma regions. TCRdb reprocessed the PCR reads with MiXCR, giving one entry per CDR3 protein. The data hold around 11,000 distinct CDR3 sequences, with about 48% observed a single time. Material for sequencing was CD4+ T cells from the center of a lung tumor. These receptors originate from a male donor with lung adenocarcinoma. The CD4 and CD8 labels of this study may be unreliable.

The table lists this clonotype with a few counts. The genes are TRBV7-8 and TRBJ1-2; D not certain. V was shortened by 0 bases and J by 2 bases, with 10 bases between the two germline ends. This CDR3 contains 15 residues. Germline assignment: CDR1 SGHVS and CDR2 FQNEAQ. This chain's CDR3 is CASSLARPANYGYTF. DNA of the CDR3: TGTGCCAGCAGCTTAGCAAGACCAGCAAACTATGGCTACACCTTC. The full variable domain, its missing parts supplied by reference TRBV7-8 and TRBJ1-2, is GAGVSQSPRYKVAKRGQDVALRCDPISGHVSLFWYQQALGQGPEFLTYFQNEAQLDKSGLPSDRFFAERPEGSVSTLKIQRTQQEDSAVYLCASSLARPANYGYTFGSGTRLTVV.

This clonotype was seen a few times. The J gene is TRBJ2-3, the V gene TRBV6-5; a possible D gene is TRBD1 (6 bases). Germline CDR1 MNHEY, CDR2 SVGAGI. The ends were cut back, 5 bases at V and 2 bases at J, with 14 bases in the middle. The CDR3 is made up of 15 amino acids. This chain's CDR3 is CASSHREGHTDTQYF. CDR3 bases: TGTGCCAGCAGTCACAGGGAAGGGCACACAGATACGCAGTATTTT.

This clonotype was observed at least ten times. For the CDR3, the DNA is TGTGCCAGTAAGCAAGGGGACATGAACACTGAAGCTTTCTTT. It is translated as CASKQGDMNTEAFF. The rearrangement joins TRBV7-2 to TRBJ1-1; D perhaps matches TRBD1 (6 bases). CDR1 and CDR2 from the germline V gene are SGHTA and FQGNSA. The ends were cut back, 9 bases at V and 0 bases at J, with 14 bases in the middle. This CDR3 comprises 14 residues. The variable domain in full, completed from reference TRBV7-2 and TRBJ1-1, reads GAGVSQSPSNKVTEKGKDVELRCDPISGHTALYWYRQSLGQGLEFLIYFQGNSAPDKSGLPSDRFSAERTGGSVSTLTIQRTQQEDSAVYLCASKQGDMNTEAFFGQGTRLTVV.

This chain uses TRBV27 with TRBJ2-3; tentative D call: TRBD1 (6 bases). The germline gives CDR1 MNHEY, CDR2 SMNVEV (reference sequence). CDR3 length: 17 amino acids. Between the trimmed V and J ends, which lost 6 bases and 9 bases, there was a span of 28 bases. CDR3 coding DNA: TGTGCCAGCAGATCCGTAGGGGGAGCGCGGGCCAAAGACACGCAGTATTTT. Translation gives CASRSVGGARAKDTQYF.

This rearrangement joins TRBV6-1 to TRBJ2-5; 8 bases are a match to TRBD1. The CDR3 runs 15 residues. CDR1 and CDR2 from the germline V gene are MNHNS and SASEGT. Unmatched junction bases numbered 10, after V lost 5 bases and J lost 5 bases. CDR3 DNA sequence: TGTGCCAGCAGTCTTCAGGGGGCGTACACTGAGACCCAGTACTTC. Amino acids: CASSLQGAYTETQYF.

This clonotype was recorded many times. The chain carries TRBV27 and TRBJ2-3; 7 nucleotides match TRBD2. The germline CDR1 and CDR2 sequences are MNHEY and SMNVEV (reference sequence). The CDR3 is made up of 17 amino acids. The J segment lost 3 bases and the V segment lost 5 bases, leaving 14 bases of the junction unmatched. Here the CDR3 DNA reads TGTGCCAGCAGTCCTGGCCGACTAGCTTCTGGGACAGATACGCAGTATTTT. Amino acids: CASSPGRLASGTDTQYF.

Notes on this clonotype: A junction boundary mismatches the germline segment, possibly from a read error. The CDR3: CASSPKDRNTGALYF. The CDR3 coding sequence is TGTGCCAGCAGCCCCAAGGACAGAAACACCGGGGCGCTGTATTTT. The chain combines TRBV6-1 with TRBJ2-2; possible D gene TRBD1, 6 bases. Germline V lookup: CDR1 MNHNS, CDR2 SASEGT. CDR3 length: 15 amino acids.

Turning to this clonotype: This may be a read error, as it is one base from a much larger clone. This chain joins TRBV5-8 and TRBJ2-1; D not resolved. Germline assignment: CDR1 SGHTS and CDR2 YDEGEE. The CDR3 sequence is 16 residues long. V was clipped by 4 bases and J by 2 bases, with 16 bases between them. CDR3 amino acids: CASSQLTMVTYNEQFF. CDR3 in DNA: TGTGCCAGCAGCCAGCTTACGATGGTTACCTACAATGAGCAGTTCTTC.

The chain employs TRBV10-3 and TRBJ2-1; unclear D gene. CDR1 is ENHRY, CDR2 SYGVKD, per germline. Trimming left V 10 bases short and J 3 bases short, with 13 bases between. The CDR3 extends over 13 amino acids. The CDR3 spells CATVMKHYNEQFF. The CDR3 DNA follows: TGTGCCACCGTAATGAAACACTACAATGAGCAGTTCTTC.

This chain uses TRBV10-3 with TRBJ2-4; D unclear. The CDR3 totals 14 residues. The germline CDR1 and CDR2 sequences are ENHRY and SYGVKD. The CDR3 sequence is CAGLLSRGQEIQYF. The CDR3 DNA is TGTGCGGGCCTCTTGAGCCGTGGCCAAGAGATTCAGTACTTC.

In this sample, this clonotype is medium-sized. V usage is TRBV10-1 and J usage is TRBJ2-1; a possible D gene is TRBD2 (6 bases). The germline gives CDR1 WNHNN, CDR2 SYGVQD (reference sequence). The CDR3 sequence is 13 residues long. The ends were cut back, 7 bases at V and 5 bases at J, with 12 bases in the middle. The CDR3 loop reads CASIERAHNEQFF. As DNA, the CDR3 is TGCGCCAGCATCGAGCGGGCCCACAATGAGCAGTTCTTC.

This chain joins TRBV4-3 and TRBJ2-5; TRBD1 matches 11 bases. The assigned J gene may be wrong: the sequence end matches TRBJ2-7 better. The CDR3 has 16 amino acids. The germline V gene encodes CDR1 LGHNA and CDR2 YSLEER. The CDR3 spells CASSQEAGTGGYEQYF. The CDR3 DNA sequence: TGCGCCAGCAGCCAAGAGGCCGGGACAGGGGGCTACGAGCAGTACTTC.

The V and J genes are TRBV7-3 and TRBJ2-2; D call uncertain. V was pared by 1 base and J by 4 bases, with 10 bases between. Looked up from germline, CDR1 is SGHTA and CDR2 is FQGTGA. CDR3 length equals 15 residues. The DNA of the CDR3 is TGTGCCAGCAGCTTAAACACTCCTGGCACCGGGGAGCTGTTTTTT. Translating gives CASSLNTPGTGELFF. Combining the CDR3 with reference TRBV7-3 and TRBJ2-2 gives the whole variable domain GAGVSQTPSNKVTEKGKYVELRCDPISGHTALYWYRQSLGQGPEFLIYFQGTGAADDSGLPNDRFFAVRPEGSVSTLKIQRTERGDSAVYLCASSLNTPGTGELFFGEGSRLTVL.

This clonotype has a handful of counts. In DNA, the CDR3 is TGTGCCTGGAAGGTTCGGGGGGCGGTAAACGAGCAGTACTTC. Its translation is CAWKVRGAVNEQYF. This chain connects TRBV30 to TRBJ2-1, with a weak D call TRBD2 (7 bases). Judging by the DNA end, TRBJ2-7 fits better; the J call may be wrong. Looked up from germline, CDR1 is GTSNPN and CDR2 is SVGIG (reference sequence). The CDR3 sequence is 14 residues long.

This chain links TRBV6-5 with TRBJ2-3, with TRBD2 identical over 15 bases. CDR1 MNHEY and CDR2 SVGAGI come from the germline V gene. The CDR3 spans 20 residues. V shed 2 bases, J shed 0 bases, and the junction held 9 bases outside the gene matches. The CDR3 DNA reads as TGTGCCAGCAGTTACCCTCGGACTAGCGGGGGGGCCGCTAGCACAGATACGCAGTATTTT. It specifies CASSYPRTSGGAASTDTQYF.

This clonotype was found a few times. The V gene is TRBV30, the J gene TRBJ1-4; D gene ambiguous. The CDR3 has 14 amino acids. Germline CDR1 and CDR2: GTSNPN and SVGIG (reference sequence). V was cut by 5 bases and J by 0 bases, with 10 bases left in between. CDR3 nucleotide sequence: TGTGCCTGGGAAAAGCAGGCAACTAATGAAAAACTGTTTTTT. This codes for CAWEKQATNEKLFF.

Relative to its sample, this clonotype is medium-sized (0.01 to 0.1%). The chain is built from TRBV27 and TRBJ1-1; 8 bases fit TRBD1. The germline CDR1 and CDR2 sequences are MNHEY and SMNVEV (reference sequence). This CDR3 is built from 16 residues. The V segment lost 1 base and the J segment 3 bases; nucleotides outside the gene matches: 7. CDR3 in DNA: TGTGCCAGCAGTTTATTTCAGGGGGCAGCGGACACTGAAGCTTTCTTT. Encoded protein: CASSLFQGAADTEAFF.